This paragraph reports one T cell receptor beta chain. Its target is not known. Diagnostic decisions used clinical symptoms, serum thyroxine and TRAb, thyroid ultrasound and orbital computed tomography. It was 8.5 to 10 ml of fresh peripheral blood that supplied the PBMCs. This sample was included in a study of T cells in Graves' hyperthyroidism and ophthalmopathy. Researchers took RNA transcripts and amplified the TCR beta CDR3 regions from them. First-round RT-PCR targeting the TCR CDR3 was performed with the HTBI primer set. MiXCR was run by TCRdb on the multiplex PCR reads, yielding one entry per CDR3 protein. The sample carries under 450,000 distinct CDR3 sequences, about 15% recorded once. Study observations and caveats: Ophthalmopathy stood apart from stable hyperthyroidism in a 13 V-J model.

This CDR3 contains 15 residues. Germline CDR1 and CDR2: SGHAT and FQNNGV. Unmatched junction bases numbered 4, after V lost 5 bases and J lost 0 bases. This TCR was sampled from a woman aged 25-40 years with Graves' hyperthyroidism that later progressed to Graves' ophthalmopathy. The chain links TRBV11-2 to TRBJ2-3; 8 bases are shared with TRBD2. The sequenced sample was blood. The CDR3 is CASSRAGASTDTQYF. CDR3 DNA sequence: TGTGCCAGCAGCCGAGCGGGAGCGAGCACAGATACGCAGTATTTT.